This TCR beta chain is drawn from a study of vaccination and CD4 T cells after COVID-19. Study details: A median of around 70 days (range 14 to 241) separated dose two from the taking of post-vaccine samples. Researchers treated cells with overlapping spike peptides taken from SARS-CoV-2, HCoV-NL63, HCoV-OC43 and HCoV-229E.

As for this clonotype: Its matching antigen is unknown.

Stated treatment: roughly 10-day PBMC culture with coronavirus spike peptide pools or control peptides (ViraFEST assay). Wells that each held roughly 1.9 million PBMCs were cultured with 9 to 10 IU/ml IL-2 and approximately 9.5 ug/ml peptide pools. Cultured CD4+ T-cell DNA underwent Oncomine TCR Beta short-read sequencing. Each CDR3 protein gets one entry after TCRdb re-called the PCR reads with MiXCR. The sample includes roughly 9,000 distinct CDR3 sequences, about 67% of them seen just once. The TCR was taken from a human donor who had recovered from COVID-19. The sample was CD4+ T cells from blood, cultured in vitro.

The CDR3, as DNA: TGCAGTGCCAGGGGGCTAGGAACAGGTTATCAGCCCCAGCATTTT. Protein product: CSARGLGTGYQPQHF. This chain uses TRBV20-1 with TRBJ1-5; TRBD1 agrees at 8 bases. Per germline, CDR1 DFQATT and CDR2 SNEGSKA (reference sequence). The CDR3 length is 15 residues. The V and J ends lost 6 bases and 5 bases, in that order; junction bases with no gene match: 12.